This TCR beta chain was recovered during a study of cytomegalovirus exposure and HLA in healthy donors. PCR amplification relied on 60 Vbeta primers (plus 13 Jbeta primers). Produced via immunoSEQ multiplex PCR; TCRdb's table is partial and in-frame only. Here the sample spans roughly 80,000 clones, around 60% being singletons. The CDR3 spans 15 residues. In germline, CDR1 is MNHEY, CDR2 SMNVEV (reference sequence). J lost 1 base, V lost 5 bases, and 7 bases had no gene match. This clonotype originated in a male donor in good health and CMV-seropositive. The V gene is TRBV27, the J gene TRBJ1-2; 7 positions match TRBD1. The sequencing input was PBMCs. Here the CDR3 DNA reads TGTGCCAGCAGTCCCCACACAGGGGATAACTATGGCTACACCTTC. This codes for CASSPHTGDNYGYTF.